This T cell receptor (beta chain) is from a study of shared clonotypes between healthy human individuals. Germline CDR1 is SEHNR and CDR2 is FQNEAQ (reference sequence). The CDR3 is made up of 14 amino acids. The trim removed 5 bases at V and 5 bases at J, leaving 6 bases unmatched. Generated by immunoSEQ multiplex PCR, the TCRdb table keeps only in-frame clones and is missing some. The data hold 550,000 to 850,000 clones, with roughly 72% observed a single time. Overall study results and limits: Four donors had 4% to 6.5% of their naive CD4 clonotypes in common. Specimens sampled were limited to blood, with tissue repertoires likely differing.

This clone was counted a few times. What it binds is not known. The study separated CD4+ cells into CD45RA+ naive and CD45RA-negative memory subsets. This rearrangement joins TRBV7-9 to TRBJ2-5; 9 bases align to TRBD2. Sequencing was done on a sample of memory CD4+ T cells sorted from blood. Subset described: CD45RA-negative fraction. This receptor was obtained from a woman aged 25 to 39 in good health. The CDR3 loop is CASSRPGLAETQYF. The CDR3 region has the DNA TGTGCCAGCAGCCGTCCGGGACTAGCTGAGACCCAGTACTTC.